This T cell receptor (beta chain) derives from a study of blood T cell repertoires in COVID-19 (TCRdb year 2020). For the wider study: The collaborator samples originated in the United States, Italy and Spain and spanned the acute and convalescent phases of COVID-19. The material from the prospective study consisted of cDNA or gDNA derived from T cells, B-cell-depleted T cells, or PBMCs. The dataset comprised deeply sampled blood TCRbeta repertoires from subjects exposed to, actively infected with, or recovered from COVID-19. The repertoires were released in a freely available public database intended as a resource for research on the immune response to SARS-CoV-2. The samples were drawn from two sources: the first 160 participants of the ongoing ImmuneRACE study, and 1,000 to 1,500 subjects contributed by 6 global collaborators. Nearly every sample came with metadata listing a de-identified subject ID, COVID-19 status, age in years and sex. Where available, HLA class I and class II types were obtained from metadata supplied by the sample provider rather than from assay-based typing. What the authors observed across the whole study: The amount of clinical and demographic metadata varied by source and participant and was provided uncurated.

Collaborating institutions collected whole blood in K2EDTA tubes following their own protocols. For TCRbeta analysis, collaborators shipped samples as frozen whole blood, isolated PBMCs, or DNA extracted from either of those sample types. On this clone itself: Its antigen has not been determined. It has no much larger one-base neighbor in the sample; base qualities were not kept.

TCRbeta CDR3 regions were amplified from genomic DNA by means of the immunoSEQ Assay, a bias-controlled multiplex PCR. On the study's bioinformatics: The number of nucleated cells in each sample was estimated from the amplification of reference gene primers within the assay. To quantify the absolute abundance of each unique TCRbeta CDR3 rearrangement, sequence reads were collapsed and filtered. For each sample, productive Simpson clonality was calculated as the square root of Simpson's diversity index across productive rearrangements. The table comes from immuneACCESS by way of TCRdb, which keeps in-frame sequences with V and J called. Part of the clones is missing from these tables; in studies checked, under half for an unresolved V gene and the rest for unknown reasons. V and J calls and clone size are as listed in that table; D and trimming were resolved from the DNA. Here the sample has 250,000 to 300,000 clones; over 75% occur a single time. The ten largest clones capture roughly 0.8% of the sample.

From a lookup of the germline V gene, CDR1 and CDR2 are MNHEY and SVGEGT. V has 6 bases trimmed and J has 9 bases trimmed; junction bases matching no gene number 8. From cysteine to phenylalanine, the CDR3 is 15 amino acids long. Only the CDR3 DNA stays, 45 bases, in frame from base 1. The V and J genes are TRBV6-2 or TRBV6-3 and TRBJ2-1, with 13 middle bases fitting TRBD2. This TCR came from a young woman with acute or convalescent COVID-19. Sequencing used peripheral blood. The DNA sequence is given as TGTGCCAGCAGCCGGACTAGCGGGAGCTCAGGTGAGCAGTTCTTC. Translation gives CASSRTSGSSGEQFF.